The sample holds a few counts of the clone carrying this T cell receptor beta chain. Germline V gives CDR1 KGHDR, CDR2 SFDVKD. Trimming pared 5 bases from V and 3 bases from J, leaving 15 bases between. The CDR3 length is 15 residues. This sample is drawn from a study of T cells after yellow fever vaccination. MiXCR was run by TCRdb on the 5' RACE reads, yielding one entry per CDR3 protein. The data hold around 350,000 distinct CDR3 sequences, with around a tenth observed a single time. The input for sequencing was PBMCs, taken on the day of the first yellow fever vaccination. This receptor was taken from a man aged 18 to 30 who received the YFV17D yellow fever vaccine. This chain links TRBV24-1 with TRBJ2-5; D is perhaps TRBD1 or TRBD2 (6 bases each). CDR3 loop: CATSGPGALEETQYF. In DNA form, the CDR3 reads TGTGCCACCAGTGGCCCGGGGGCTTTAGAAGAGACCCAGTACTTC.